Following are 20 T cell receptor beta chains from one sample sequenced in a study of PD-1 blockade in classical Hodgkin lymphoma. Time point here: cycle 4 day 1 (C4D1), after five to seven weeks of nivolumab. No patient escaped relapse after autologous stem cell transplantation, and brentuximab vedotin exposure varied. Data came from immunoSEQ multiplex PCR; TCRdb stores just in-frame clones and leaves some out. Of about 47,000 clones detected, 60% to 80% appear once; the ten largest clones hold under 20%. Sequenced here: peripheral blood mononuclear cells (PBMCs), sampled before the fourth cycle of nivolumab. These receptor sequences come from a human donor with classical Hodgkin lymphoma.

This chain links TRBV7-2 with TRBJ1-1, with D possibly being TRBD1 (6 bases). The CDR3 consists of 15 residues. CDR1 and CDR2 from the germline V gene are SGHTA and FQGNSA. Trimming removed 5 bases from V and 4 bases from J, with 17 bases in between. The CDR3 loop is CASSPHQGTTTEAFF. The CDR3 coding sequence is TGTGCCAGCAGCCCCCATCAGGGGACGACCACTGAAGCTTTCTTT. Full variable domain (remainder filled in from reference TRBV7-2 and TRBJ1-1): GAGVSQSPSNKVTEKGKDVELRCDPISGHTALYWYRQSLGQGLEFLIYFQGNSAPDKSGLPSDRFSAERTGGSVSTLTIQRTQQEDSAVYLCASSPHQGTTTEAFFGQGTRLTVV.

The rearrangement joins TRBV13 to TRBJ2-1, with D possibly being TRBD1 (5 bases). V was pared by 2 bases and J by 6 bases, with 14 bases between. The length of the CDR3 is 15 residues. CDR1 is PRHDT and CDR2 is FYEKMQ in the germline V gene (reference sequence). CDR3 coding DNA: TGTGCCAGCAGCTTAAATTTCAGGGTAGGCAATGAGCAGTTCTTC. Residues: CASSLNFRVGNEQFF. The whole variable domain, filled in from reference TRBV13 and TRBJ2-1, reads AAGVIQSPRHLIKEKRETATLKCYPIPRHDTVYWYQQGPGQDPQFLISFYEKMQSDKGSIPDRFSAQQFSDYHSELNMSSLELGDSALYFCASSLNFRVGNEQFFGPGTRLTVL.

The table lists this clone with a few counts. This sequence joins TRBV9 and TRBJ1-2; tentatively, D is TRBD1 (5 bases). The CDR3 runs 14 residues. Per the germline V gene, CDR1 is SGDLS and CDR2 is YYNGEE. V was clipped by 4 bases and J by 7 bases, with 17 bases between them. The CDR3 sequence is CASSPDPTAPGYTF. The CDR3 DNA reads TGTGCCAGCAGCCCGGATCCGACAGCTCCTGGCTACACCTTC.

The gene calls are TRBV7-9 and TRBJ2-2; D could derive from TRBD1 or TRBD2 (5 bases each). Germline V lookup: CDR1 SEHNR, CDR2 FQNEAQ (reference sequence). The V and J ends lost 5 bases and 3 bases respectively, with 16 bases between them. This CDR3 comprises 16 residues. The CDR3 sequence is CASSRPSLGDTGELFF. The CDR3 coding sequence is TGTGCCAGCAGCCGACCCTCCTTGGGGGACACCGGGGAGCTGTTTTTT.

The chain links TRBV27 to TRBJ1-1; D ambiguous. V shed 6 bases and J shed 6 bases, with 11 bases lying between them. The CDR3 consists of 12 residues. Germline loops: CDR1 MNHEY, CDR2 SMNVEV (reference sequence). The CDR3 spells CASRGRVAEAFF. In nucleotides, the CDR3 is TGTGCCAGCAGAGGGAGGGTCGCTGAAGCTTTCTTT.

V gene TRBV6-1 combines with J gene TRBJ1-1; perhaps TRBD1 as D (6 bases). The CDR3 is made up of 14 amino acids. Germline CDR1 reads MNHNS; CDR2 reads SASEGT. The ends were cut back, 2 bases at V and 10 bases at J, with 17 bases in the middle. The DNA of the CDR3 is TGTGCCAGCAGTGAAAGGGGCAGGGGTTTGGTAGCTTTCTTT. Amino acids: CASSERGRGLVAFF.

The chain carries TRBV19 and TRBJ2-5; 10 nucleotides match TRBD2. CDR1 and CDR2 from the germline V gene are LNHDA and SQIVND (reference sequence). There are 15 residues in the CDR3. V shed 3 bases, J shed 9 bases, and the junction held 10 bases outside the gene matches. CDR3 nucleotides: TGTGCCAGTAGTATGGTACTAGCGGGAATGGGGGCCCAGTACTTC. This codes for CASSMVLAGMGAQYF. Based on the CDR3 plus reference TRBV19 and TRBJ2-5, the full variable domain is DGGITQSPKYLFRKEGQNVTLSCEQNLNHDAMYWYRQDPGQGLRLIYYSQIVNDFQKGDIAEGYSVSREKKESFPLTVTSAQKNPTAFYLCASSMVLAGMGAQYFGPGTRLLVL.

This chain links TRBV25-1 with TRBJ2-3, with D perhaps TRBD2 (5 bases). CDR3 size: 14 residues. V lost 4 bases and J lost 2, with 10 bases in between. Germline lookup yields CDR1 MGHDK and CDR2 SYGVNS. CDR3: CASSAGSNTDTQYF. For the CDR3, the DNA is TGTGCCAGCAGTGCGGGGAGCAACACAGATACGCAGTATTTT.

The V call is TRBV7-2, the J call TRBJ2-7; D gene uncertain. The germline V gene has CDR1 SGHTA and CDR2 FQGNSA. Trimming cost V 0 bases and J 0 bases, with 9 bases left between them. The length of the CDR3 is 15 residues. This CDR3 reads CASSLAPSSSYEQYF. CDR3 nucleotide sequence: TGTGCCAGCAGCTTAGCTCCTAGTAGCTCCTACGAGCAGTACTTC.

The chain employs TRBV30 and TRBJ2-3; 8 bases match TRBD2. The J segment lost 3 bases and the V segment lost 5 bases, leaving 10 bases of the junction unmatched. The germline V gene encodes CDR1 GTSNPN and CDR2 SVGIG (reference sequence). CDR3 length: 15 amino acids. The CDR3 is CAWEVGLESTDTQYF. In DNA, the CDR3 is TGTGCCTGGGAAGTGGGACTAGAGAGTACAGATACGCAGTATTTT.

The V call is TRBV19, the J call TRBJ1-4; D call uncertain. Germline lookup yields CDR1 LNHDA and CDR2 SQIVND (reference sequence). Trimming stripped 7 bases from V and 0 bases from J, with 9 bases between. The CDR3 spans 14 residues. The DNA of the CDR3 is TGTGCCAGTACCAATATGGCAACTAATGAAAAACTGTTTTTT. This sequence encodes CASTNMATNEKLFF.

This clone was seen ten or more times. The chain recombines TRBV7-3 with TRBJ2-2, with D uncertain. V lost 8 bases to trimming and J lost 1 base, with 11 bases between them. Germline V gene data show CDR1 as SGHTA and CDR2 as FQGTGA. The CDR3 is 14 amino acids. CDR3 protein: CASGTTENTGELFF. The CDR3 region has the DNA TGTGCCAGCGGCACCACGGAGAACACCGGGGAGCTGTTTTTT. The entire variable domain, with the rest obtained from reference TRBV7-3 and TRBJ2-2, is as follows: GAGVSQTPSNKVTEKGKYVELRCDPISGHTALYWYRQSLGQGPEFLIYFQGTGAADDSGLPNDRFFAVRPEGSVSTLKIQRTERGDSAVYLCASGTTENTGELFFGEGSRLTVL.

The CDR3 reads CASMQVAGTARNEQFF. The CDR3 DNA sequence: TGTGCCAGCATGCAAGTGGCCGGGACAGCACGCAATGAGCAGTTCTTC. V usage is TRBV13 and J usage is TRBJ2-1, with TRBD1 identical over 7 bases. Germline assignment: CDR1 PRHDT and CDR2 FYEKMQ (reference sequence). The ends lost 7 bases at V and 6 bases at J; junction bases unmatched: 15. There are 16 residues in the CDR3.

The rearrangement uses TRBV28 and TRBJ2-1; D is perhaps TRBD1 or TRBD2 (5 bases each). The V and J ends lost 6 bases and 1 base respectively, with 31 bases between them. This CDR3 is built from 21 residues. Per the germline V gene, CDR1 is MDHEN and CDR2 is SYDVKM. The CDR3 region is CASSSPFADTGTDFSYNEQFF. CDR3 DNA: TGTGCCAGCAGCTCCCCGTTCGCCGACACCGGGACCGATTTTTCCTACAATGAGCAGTTCTTC.

The chain couples TRBV4-3 to TRBJ2-2, with D perhaps TRBD2 (6 bases). Germline V gene sequence: CDR1 LGHNA, CDR2 YSLEER. The germline V and J ends were trimmed by 2 bases and 4 bases, with 14 bases remaining between them. The CDR3 has 16 amino acids. In DNA form, the CDR3 reads TGCGCCAGCAGCCAAAGGCGGGGCCGGATCACCGGGGAGCTGTTTTTT. It encodes CASSQRRGRITGELFF.

The genes are TRBV7-2 and TRBJ2-5; D gene uncertain. Per germline, CDR1 SGHTA and CDR2 FQGNSA. V lost 1 base to trimming and J lost 2 bases, with 2 bases between them. The CDR3 has 12 amino acids. CDR3 sequence reads: CASSLVQETQYF. The CDR3 DNA reads as TGTGCCAGCAGCTTAGTTCAAGAGACCCAGTACTTC.

There are a few counts of this clone. This chain uses TRBV6-1 with TRBJ1-5, with D possibly TRBD1 on 6 matching bases. CDR1 and CDR2 (germline): MNHNS, SASEGT. The CDR3 covers 17 residues. Trimming shortened V by 2 bases and J by 2 bases, and 16 bases separated the two germline ends. CDR3 bases: TGTGCCAGCAGTGAAATGGGACAAAAGTGGGGCAATCAGCCCCAGCATTTT. Protein: CASSEMGQKWGNQPQHF.

The chain uses TRBV30 and TRBJ1-4, with D perhaps matching TRBD1 (5 bases). Trimming took 4 bases from V and 7 from J, leaving 13 bases between them. This CDR3 has 13 residues. In germline, CDR1 is GTSNPN, CDR2 SVGIG (reference sequence). The CDR3 sequence: CAWTGSEGEKLFF. The CDR3 DNA follows: TGTGCCTGGACAGGGTCCGAGGGTGAAAAACTGTTTTTT.

V usage is TRBV15 and J usage is TRBJ2-1, with D tentatively TRBD2 (5 bases). The CDR3 sequence is 14 residues long. CDR1 and CDR2 from the germline V gene are LNHNV and YYDKDF (reference sequence). Trimming shortened V by 0 bases and J by 4 bases, and 7 bases separated the two germline ends. In DNA, the CDR3 is TGTGCCACCAGCAGAGAACGGGGTTACAATGAGCAGTTCTTC. Its translation: CATSRERGYNEQFF.

The chain links TRBV6-1 to TRBJ1-3; D is perhaps TRBD1 (6 bases). Germline V gene sequence: CDR1 MNHNS, CDR2 SASEGT. V dropped 2 bases and J dropped 3 bases, with 11 bases sitting between them. The CDR3 is 15 residues long. Here the CDR3 reads CASSESAGVGNTIYF. CDR3 bases: TGTGCCAGCAGTGAATCAGCAGGGGTTGGAAACACCATATATTTT.